This TCR beta chain emerged from a study of OX40 agonist ivuxolimab in advanced cancers. Overall study context: Three patients, one with hepatocellular carcinoma and two with cutaneous melanoma, achieved partial responses. Points from the study as a whole: CD8+ T cells showed, on average, more clonal expansion than CD4+ cells. The study did not work out the antigen specificity of the expanded peripheral T cells.

About this clone: Its antigen is currently unknown.

The assay was immunoSEQ multiplex PCR, and TCRdb's table has in-frame clones only and misses some. The sample includes some 99,000 clones, approximately 93% seen only once; the top ten take around 0.17%. CDR3 length: 14 amino acids. Germline CDR1 reads ENHRY; CDR2 reads SYGVKD. Unmatched junction bases numbered 7, after V lost 6 bases and J lost 6 bases. The TCR sequence derives from an adult with an advanced solid tumor such as melanoma, head and neck, liver or kidney cancer. This sample comprised CD4+ or CD8+ T cells sorted from blood, obtained in a trial of the OX40 agonist ivuxolimab. The chain couples TRBV10-3 to TRBJ1-5; 8 nucleotides match TRBD1. The CDR3 loop reads CAISPGGGGQPQHF. In nucleotides, the CDR3 is TGTGCCATCAGCCCAGGGGGCGGGGGTCAGCCCCAGCATTTT.